Following are 11 T cell receptor beta chains from one sample sequenced in a study of prognosis after radiotherapy for stage I lung cancer. Two-round multiplex PCR on genomic DNA was the method by which TCR beta CDR3 was amplified. Primers specific to each TRBV and TRBJ gene were used in first-round PCR. Each CDR3 protein gets one entry after TCRdb re-called the multiplex PCR reads with MiXCR. The repertoire holds approximately 35,000 distinct CDR3 sequences, around 35% seen once, with about 15% in the top ten. The specimen comprised PBMCs, sampled before or after stereotactic body radiation therapy (not recorded which). The receptors come from a donor aged 50 or older with non-small cell lung cancer.

As regards this clonotype: A much larger clonotype is one base distant, so this may be a read error. This is likely a read error, given that the CDR3 carries no conserved phenylalanine or tryptophan at its end. Because the CDR3's place on the DNA is in doubt, the DNA is left out and the CDR3 is given as listed by TCRdb. This rearrangement joins TRBV29-1 to TRBJ1-2. The CDR3 adds up to 11 amino acids, both ends counted. CDR1 is SQVTM, CDR2 ANQGSEA, per germline. CDR3 amino acids: CIVDFGRSHQL.

This clonotype showed up just once. The chain is built from TRBV10-2 and TRBJ1-1, with unresolved D. V was clipped by 3 bases and J by 1 base, with 6 bases between them. This CDR3 spans 13 amino acids. Germline CDR1 WSHSY, CDR2 SAAADI. For the CDR3, the DNA is TGCGCCAGCAGTGAATTTGGGAACACTGAAGCTTTCTTT. It specifies CASSEFGNTEAFF.

In regard to this clonotype: No conserved phenylalanine or tryptophan is present at the end of the CDR3, so a read error is the likely explanation. The rearrangement uses TRBV30 and TRBJ2-3; no firm D call. V was shortened by 0 bases and J by 4 bases, with 11 bases between the two germline ends. CDR3 length equals 14 residues. Germline-derived CDR1 and CDR2 are GTSNPN and SVGIG (reference sequence). This chain's CDR3 is CAWSVGGDADTQYL. CDR3 sequence (DNA): TGTGCCTGGAGTGTTGGCGGCGACGCAGATACGCAGTATCTT.

This clonotype was seen many times. The chain carries TRBV29-1 and TRBJ2-5, with 9 bases aligning to TRBD1. Germline CDR1 is SQVTM and CDR2 is ANQGSEA. J was trimmed by 0 bases and V by 6 bases; bases with no gene match: 8. The CDR3 has 15 amino acids. The CDR3 bases are TGCAGCGTCCGAGGGACAGGGCGAAACCAAGAGACCCAGTACTTC. Its translation is CSVRGTGRNQETQYF.

In its sample, this clonotype ranks as medium-sized. The rearrangement uses TRBV6-1 and TRBJ2-7, with 7 bases aligning to TRBD1. This CDR3 region has 15 residues. V lost 6 bases to trimming and J lost 0 bases; unmatched junction nucleotides: 8. Germline loops: CDR1 MNHNS, CDR2 SASEGT. CDR3 loop: CASRKDRALSYEQYF. The CDR3 DNA is TGTGCCAGCAGAAAAGACAGGGCCCTCTCCTACGAGCAGTACTTC.

This clonotype was counted ten times or more. The chain employs TRBV5-1 and TRBJ2-5; D is possibly TRBD2 (5 bases). With 0 bases removed from V and 5 bases from J, the gap between germline ends came to 14 bases. From germline, CDR1 is SGHRS and CDR2 YFSETQ. The CDR3 spans 15 residues. The DNA for the CDR3 is TGCGCCAGCAGCTTGGGATGGAGTGGCGGGGAGACCCAGTACTTC. It encodes CASSLGWSGGETQYF.

For the CDR3, the DNA is TGTGCCAGCAGCACCCGGGACATCAATGAAGCTTTCTTT. Its protein product is CASSTRDINEAFF. The gene calls are TRBV7-9 and TRBJ1-1; weak D call: TRBD1 (6 bases). Germline values: CDR1 SEHNR, CDR2 FQNEAQ (reference sequence). Trimming took off 5 bases at V and 7 bases at J, with 14 bases between the two ends. This CDR3 spans 13 amino acids. The variable domain in full, with the rest retrieved from reference TRBV7-9 and TRBJ1-1, is DTGVSQNPRHKITKRGQNVTFRCDPISEHNRLYWYRQTLGQGPEFLTYFQNEAQLEKSRLLSDRFSAERPKGSFSTLEIQRTEQGDSAMYLCASSTRDINEAFFGQGTRLTVV.

This clonotype was counted ten times or more. The genes are TRBV18 and TRBJ1-4; D gene unclear. Trimming stripped 1 base from V and 0 bases from J, with 6 bases between. Per germline, CDR1 KGHSH and CDR2 LQKENI. CDR3 length: 15 amino acids. The CDR3 protein is CASSPLRATNEKLFF. The CDR3 DNA is TGTGCCAGCTCACCACTCAGAGCAACTAATGAAAAACTGTTTTTT.

This clonotype was observed a single time. A read error is likely here: a far larger clone is one base away. This chain links TRBV6-6 with TRBJ1-2, with D unclear. The CDR3 runs 17 residues. Germline V gene data show CDR1 as MNHNY and CDR2 as SVGAGI (reference sequence). V gave up 0 bases and J gave up 4 bases, with 18 bases separating them. The CDR3 loop is CASSYSPSGRHSYGYTF. DNA of the CDR3: TGTGCCAGCAGTTACTCCCCCTCGGGGAGACACAGCTATGGCTACACCTTC.

Remarks on this clonotype: A far larger clone differs by one base, so this is likely a read error. The CDR3 here is CAISYPQAYEQYF. Here the CDR3 DNA reads TGTGCCATCAGTTACCCCCAGGCCTACGAGCAGTACTTC. The chain is built from TRBV6-9 and TRBJ2-7; D gene uncertain. The CDR3 has 13 residues. Germline lookup yields CDR1 MNHGY and CDR2 SVAAGI.

This clonotype was seen at least ten times. The chain is built from TRBV5-6 and TRBJ2-6; TRBD2 might be the D (6 bases). CDR1 is SGHDT and CDR2 is YYEEEE in the germline V gene. V lost 0 bases, J lost 2 bases, and 12 bases lay in between. The CDR3 covers 17 residues. CDR3 amino acids: CASSLVGTPTGANVLTF. The CDR3 DNA is TGTGCCAGCAGCTTGGTAGGGACTCCAACTGGGGCCAACGTCCTGACTTTC.